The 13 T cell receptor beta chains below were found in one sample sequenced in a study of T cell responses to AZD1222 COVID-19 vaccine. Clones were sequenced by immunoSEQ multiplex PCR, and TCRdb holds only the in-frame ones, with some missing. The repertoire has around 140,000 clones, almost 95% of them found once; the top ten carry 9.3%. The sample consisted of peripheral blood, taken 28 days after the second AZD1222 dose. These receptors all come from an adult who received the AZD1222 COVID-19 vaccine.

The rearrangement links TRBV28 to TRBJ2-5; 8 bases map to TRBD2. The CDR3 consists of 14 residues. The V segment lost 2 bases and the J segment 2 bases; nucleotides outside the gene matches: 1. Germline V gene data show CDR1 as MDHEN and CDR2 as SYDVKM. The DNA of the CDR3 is TGTGCCAGCAGTTTACTAGCGGGTCAAGAGACCCAGTACTTC. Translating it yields CASSLLAGQETQYF.

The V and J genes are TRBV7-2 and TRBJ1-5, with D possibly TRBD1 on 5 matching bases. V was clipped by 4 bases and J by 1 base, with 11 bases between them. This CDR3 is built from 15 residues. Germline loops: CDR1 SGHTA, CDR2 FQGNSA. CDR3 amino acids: CASSSRWGSNQPQHF. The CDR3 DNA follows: TGTGCCAGCAGCTCTAGGTGGGGCAGCAATCAGCCCCAGCATTTT.

The CDR3, as DNA: TGTGCCAGCAGCTTATCTGAACTAGCGGGAAAGGAGTTCGACAATGAGCAGTTCTTC. Its translation: CASSLSELAGKEFDNEQFF. This chain links TRBV7-9 with TRBJ2-1; 10 positions match TRBD2. This CDR3 region has 19 residues. Per germline, CDR1 SEHNR and CDR2 FQNEAQ (reference sequence). V gave up 2 bases and J gave up 5 bases; unmatched junction bases: 15.

The chain's CDR3 is CASSFNRGNTGELFF. The CDR3 coding sequence is TGTGCCAGCAGTTTCAACAGGGGGAACACCGGGGAGCTGTTTTTT. This sequence joins TRBV6-5 and TRBJ2-2, with 7 bases aligning to TRBD1. CDR1 is MNHEY and CDR2 is SVGAGI in the germline V gene. With 4 bases clipped from V and 1 base from J, the junction kept 3 bases outside the gene matches. The CDR3 consists of 15 residues.

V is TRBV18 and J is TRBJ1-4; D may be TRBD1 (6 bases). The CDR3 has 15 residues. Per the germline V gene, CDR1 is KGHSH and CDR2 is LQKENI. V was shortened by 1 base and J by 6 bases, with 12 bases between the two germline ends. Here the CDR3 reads CASSPRGPRDEKLFF. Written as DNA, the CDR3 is TGTGCCAGCTCACCACGGGGGCCACGCGATGAAAAACTGTTTTTT.

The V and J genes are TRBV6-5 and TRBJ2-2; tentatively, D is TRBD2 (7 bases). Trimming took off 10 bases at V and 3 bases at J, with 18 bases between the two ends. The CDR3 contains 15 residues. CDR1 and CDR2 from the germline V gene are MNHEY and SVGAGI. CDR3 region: CANSPRGADTGELFF. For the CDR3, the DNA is TGTGCCAACTCTCCACGGGGGGCGGACACCGGGGAGCTGTTTTTT.

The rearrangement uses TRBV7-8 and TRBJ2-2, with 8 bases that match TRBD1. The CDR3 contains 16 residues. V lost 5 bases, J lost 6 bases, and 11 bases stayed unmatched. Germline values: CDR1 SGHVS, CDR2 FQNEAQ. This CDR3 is CASSPNGQGRAGELFF. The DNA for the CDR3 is TGTGCCAGCAGCCCCAACGGACAGGGCAGGGCCGGGGAGCTGTTTTTT.

CDR3 coding DNA: TGTGCCAGCAGTCTTACAGCGATGGGTAATTCACCCCTCCACTTT. It is translated as CASSLTAMGNSPLHF. The chain links TRBV27 to TRBJ1-6; no definite D call. Between the trimmed V and J ends, which lost 5 bases and 6 bases, there was a span of 14 bases. The germline V gene has CDR1 MNHEY and CDR2 SMNVEV (reference sequence). CDR3 length: 15 amino acids.

CDR3 sequence (DNA): TGTGCCAGCAATGTTGGGGCGAGCTCTGGAAACACCATATATTTT. Translated: CASNVGASSGNTIYF. This sequence joins TRBV16 and TRBJ1-3; perhaps TRBD1 as D (5 bases). The germline V and J ends were trimmed by 7 bases and 0 bases, with 13 bases remaining between them. Germline CDR1 KGHSY, CDR2 FQNENV. CDR3 length: 15 residues. Based on the CDR3 plus reference TRBV16 and TRBJ1-3, the full variable domain is GEEVAQTPKHLVRGEGQKAKLYCAPIKGHSYVFWYQQVLKNEFKFLISFQNENVFDETGMPKERFSAKCLPNSPCSLEIQATKLEDSAVYFCASNVGASSGNTIYFGEGSWLTVV.

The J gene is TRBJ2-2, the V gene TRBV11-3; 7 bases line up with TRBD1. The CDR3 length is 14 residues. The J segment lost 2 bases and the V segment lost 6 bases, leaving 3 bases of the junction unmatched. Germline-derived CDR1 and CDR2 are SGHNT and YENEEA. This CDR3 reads CASRQGINTGELFF. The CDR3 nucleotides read TGTGCCAGCAGACAGGGGATAAACACCGGGGAGCTGTTTTTT.

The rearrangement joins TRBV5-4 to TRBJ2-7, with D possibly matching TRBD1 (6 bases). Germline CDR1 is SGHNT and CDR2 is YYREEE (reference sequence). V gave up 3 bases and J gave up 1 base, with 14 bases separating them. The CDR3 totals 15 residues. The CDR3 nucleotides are TGTGCCAGCAGCTCCTACCGGGACACGTCCTACGAGCAGTACTTC. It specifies CASSSYRDTSYEQYF.

In DNA, the CDR3 is TGTGCCAGCAGCCCGACAGGGGACACTTCACCCCTCCACTTT. It is translated as CASSPTGDTSPLHF. This chain uses TRBV11-2 with TRBJ1-6; 8 nucleotides agree with TRBD1. The V segment lost 5 bases and the J segment 9 bases; nucleotides outside the gene matches: 6. The CDR3 runs to 14 residues. From germline, CDR1 is SGHAT and CDR2 FQNNGV.

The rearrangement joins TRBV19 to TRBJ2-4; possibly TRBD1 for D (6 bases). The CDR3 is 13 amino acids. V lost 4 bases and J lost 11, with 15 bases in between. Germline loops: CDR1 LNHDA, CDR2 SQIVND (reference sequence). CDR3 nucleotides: TGTGCCAGTAGTACCGGACAGACCCTAGTTCAGTACTTC. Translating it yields CASSTGQTLVQYF. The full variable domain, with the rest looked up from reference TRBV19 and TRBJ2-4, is DGGITQSPKYLFRKEGQNVTLSCEQNLNHDAMYWYRQDPGQGLRLIYYSQIVNDFQKGDIAEGYSVSREKKESFPLTVTSAQKNPTAFYLCASSTGQTLVQYFGAGTRLSVL.